These 2 T cell receptor beta chains share one sample of origin, sequenced in a study of shared clonotypes between healthy human individuals. TCRdb's copy holds only in-frame clones and misses some; the assay was immunoSEQ multiplex PCR. The repertoire holds millions of clones, with approximately 94% as singletons. Cells designated naive CD8 were CD45RO-negative and were positively selected for CCR7, with terminally differentiated effector memory CD45RA+ cells excluded. The specimen was naive CD8+ T cells from PBMCs. These receptors were obtained from a man in his late teens or twenties in good health. Some clones in this sample may be carry-over from other donors' samples.

This clone was recorded a few times. J is TRBJ1-1 and V is TRBV10-3; D may be TRBD1 (5 bases). V lost 5 bases to trimming and J lost 1 base, with 14 bases between them. Germline lookup yields CDR1 ENHRY and CDR2 SYGVKD. The CDR3 is made up of 15 amino acids. CDR3 sequence reads: CAISPLGDRNTEAFF. CDR3 nucleotide sequence: TGTGCCATCAGTCCGCTTGGGGACCGGAACACTGAAGCTTTCTTT.

The V and J genes are TRBV5-5 and TRBJ2-7, with 9 bases matching TRBD2. The CDR3 is made up of 15 amino acids. The V gene end was trimmed by 4 bases and the J gene end by 4 bases; junction bases not matched to a gene: 9. The germline V gene has CDR1 SGHKS and CDR2 YYEKEE (reference sequence). The CDR3 DNA is TGTGCCAGCAGCGCGATAGCGGGAGAGTTTTACGAGCAGTACTTC. Its protein is CASSAIAGEFYEQYF.